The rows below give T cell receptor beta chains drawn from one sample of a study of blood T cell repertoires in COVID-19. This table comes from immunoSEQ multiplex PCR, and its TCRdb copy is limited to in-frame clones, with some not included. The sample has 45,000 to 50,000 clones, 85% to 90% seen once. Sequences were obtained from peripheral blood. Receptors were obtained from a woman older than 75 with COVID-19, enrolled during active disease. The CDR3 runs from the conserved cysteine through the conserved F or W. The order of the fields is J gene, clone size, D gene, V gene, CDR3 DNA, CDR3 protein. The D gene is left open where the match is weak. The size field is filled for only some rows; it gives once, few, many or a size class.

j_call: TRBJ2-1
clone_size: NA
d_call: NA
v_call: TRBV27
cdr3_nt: TGTGCCAGCAGTCCCAGGACACCAACCCACAATGAGCAGTTCTTC
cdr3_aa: CASSPRTPTHNEQFF

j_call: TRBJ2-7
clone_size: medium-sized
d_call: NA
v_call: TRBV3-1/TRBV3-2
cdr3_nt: TGTGCCAGCAGCCAAGTTGTAGCGACCCACTCCTACGAGCAGTACTTC
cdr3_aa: CASSQVVATHSYEQYF

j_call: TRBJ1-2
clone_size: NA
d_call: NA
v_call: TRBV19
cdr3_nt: TGTGCCAGTATCCCGTTGGGGGGTTATGGCTACACCTTC
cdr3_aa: CASIPLGGYGYTF

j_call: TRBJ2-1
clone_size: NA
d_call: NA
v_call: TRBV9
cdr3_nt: TGTGCCAGCAGCGTAGGTTCCAGGTACAATGAGCAGTTCTTC
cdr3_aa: CASSVGSRYNEQFF

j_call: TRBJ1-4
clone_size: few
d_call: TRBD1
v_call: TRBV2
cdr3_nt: TGTGGACAGGGGCTCTTACAGGAAAAACTGTTTTTT
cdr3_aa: CGQGLLQEKLFF

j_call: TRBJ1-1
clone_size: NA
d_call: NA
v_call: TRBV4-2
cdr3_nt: TGTGCCAGCAGCCAGCGAAAAGGGGGAGTGAACACTGAAGCTTTCTTT
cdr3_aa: CASSQRKGGVNTEAFF

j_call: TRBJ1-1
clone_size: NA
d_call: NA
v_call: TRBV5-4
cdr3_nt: TGTGCCAGCAGCTTGATGGTCAGGAACACTGAAGCTTTCTTT
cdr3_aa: CASSLMVRNTEAFF

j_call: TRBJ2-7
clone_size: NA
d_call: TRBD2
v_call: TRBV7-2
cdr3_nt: TGTGCCAGCGGGAGGCGGGAGGGACCCTACGAGCAGTACTTC
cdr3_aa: CASGRREGPYEQYF

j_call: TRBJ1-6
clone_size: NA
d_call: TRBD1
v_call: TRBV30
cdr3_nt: TGTGCCTGGAGTGTAGACAGGGGGCTAGTAGTGAATTCACCCCTCCACTTT
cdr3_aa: CAWSVDRGLVVNSPLHF

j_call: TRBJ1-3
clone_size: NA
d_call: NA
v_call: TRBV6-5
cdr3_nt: TGTGCCAGCAGTTACTCCAGGGGTTCGGGAAACACCATATATTTT
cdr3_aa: CASSYSRGSGNTIYF

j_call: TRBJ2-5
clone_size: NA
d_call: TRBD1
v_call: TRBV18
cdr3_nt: TGTGCCAGCTCACCCGACAGGGGAGGAGAGACCCAGTACTTC
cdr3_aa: CASSPDRGGETQYF

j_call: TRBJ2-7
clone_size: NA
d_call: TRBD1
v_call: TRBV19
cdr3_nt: TGTGCCAGTAGGGGCACAGGGGGCAACGAGCAGTACTTC
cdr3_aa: CASRGTGGNEQYF

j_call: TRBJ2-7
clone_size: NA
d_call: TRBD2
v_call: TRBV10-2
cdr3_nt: TGCGCCAGCAGGAACGGGACTAGCGGGGGATCGTCCTACGAGCAGTACTTC
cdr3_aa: CASRNGTSGGSSYEQYF

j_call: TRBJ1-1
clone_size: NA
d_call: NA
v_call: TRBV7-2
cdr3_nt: TGTGCCAGCAGCTTAGCGGGGACTTCTGGGGCTTTCTTT
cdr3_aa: CASSLAGTSGAFF

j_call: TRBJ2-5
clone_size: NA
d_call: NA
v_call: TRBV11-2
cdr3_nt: TGTGCCAGCAGCTTAGAGGGGCCTCCGCGCCAAGAGACCCAGTACTTC
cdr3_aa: CASSLEGPPRQETQYF

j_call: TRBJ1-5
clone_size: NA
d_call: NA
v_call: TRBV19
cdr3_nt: TGTGCCAGTAGCGGGACATATCAGCCCCAGCATTTT
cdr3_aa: CASSGTYQPQHF

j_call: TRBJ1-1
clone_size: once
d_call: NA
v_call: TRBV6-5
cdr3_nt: TGTGCCAGCAGTCCTAGGGTCGGGGGTGAAGCTTTCTTT
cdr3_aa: CASSPRVGGEAFF

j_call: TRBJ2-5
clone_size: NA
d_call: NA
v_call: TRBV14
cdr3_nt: TGTGCCAGCAGCCACCGTGGAGGAGTGTCCCAAGAGACCCAGTACTTC
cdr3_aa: CASSHRGGVSQETQYF

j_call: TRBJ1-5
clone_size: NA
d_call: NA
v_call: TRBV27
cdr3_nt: TGTGCCAGCAGTTTAGGGAGGAATCAGCCCCAGCATTTT
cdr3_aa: CASSLGRNQPQHF

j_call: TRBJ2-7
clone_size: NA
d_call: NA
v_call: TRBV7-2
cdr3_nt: TGTGCCAGCAGCTTCGGGATGGCCCGTTACTACGAGCAGTACTTC
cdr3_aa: CASSFGMARYYEQYF

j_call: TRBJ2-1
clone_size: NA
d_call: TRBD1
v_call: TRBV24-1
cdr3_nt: TGTGCCACCAGTGAATCCCGACAGGGAACCTATTACAATGAGCAGTTCTTC
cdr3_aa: CATSESRQGTYYNEQFF

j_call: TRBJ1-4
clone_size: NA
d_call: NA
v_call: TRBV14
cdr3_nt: TGTGCCAGCAGCCGGGCAGGGGCCACAACTAATGAAAAACTGTTTTTT
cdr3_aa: CASSRAGATTNEKLFF

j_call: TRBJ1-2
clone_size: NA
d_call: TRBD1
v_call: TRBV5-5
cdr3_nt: TGTGCCAGCAGGAAACCGGGACAGGCTGACTATGGCTACACCTTC
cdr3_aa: CASRKPGQADYGYTF

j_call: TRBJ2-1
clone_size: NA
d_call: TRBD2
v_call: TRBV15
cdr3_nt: TGTGCCACCAGCAGGGAGGGACTAGCGGGAGGTCATGAGCAGTTCTTC
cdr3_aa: CATSREGLAGGHEQFF

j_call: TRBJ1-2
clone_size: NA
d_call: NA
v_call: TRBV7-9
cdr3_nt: TGTGCCAGCAGCTTAGCCACTAACTATGGCTACACCTTC
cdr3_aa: CASSLATNYGYTF

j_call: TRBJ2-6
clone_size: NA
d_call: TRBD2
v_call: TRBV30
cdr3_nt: TGTGCCTGGAATCCCTCTAGCGGGGCTTACTCTGGGGCCAACGTCCTGACTTTC
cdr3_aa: CAWNPSSGAYSGANVLTF

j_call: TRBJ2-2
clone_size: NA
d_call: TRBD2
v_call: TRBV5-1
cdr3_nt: TGCGCCAGCAGAAGGACTAGCGGGAACACCGGGGAGCTGTTTTTT
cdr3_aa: CASRRTSGNTGELFF

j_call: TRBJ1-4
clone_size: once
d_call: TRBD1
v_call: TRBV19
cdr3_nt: TGTGCCAGCCGGACAGGTCGTAATGAAAAACTGTTTTTT
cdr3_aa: CASRTGRNEKLFF

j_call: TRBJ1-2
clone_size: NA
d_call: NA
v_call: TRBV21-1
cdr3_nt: TGTGCCAGCAGCAAAGGGGGGCAGGGGTATGGCTACACCTTC
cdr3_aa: CASSKGGQGYGYTF

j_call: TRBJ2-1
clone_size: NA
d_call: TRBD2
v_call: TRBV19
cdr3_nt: TGTGCCAGTAGTATCGGTTCCGGGGGGGGCGCTTACAATGAGCAGTTCTTC
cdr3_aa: CASSIGSGGGAYNEQFF

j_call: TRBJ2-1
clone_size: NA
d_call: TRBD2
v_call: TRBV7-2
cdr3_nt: TGTGCCAGCAGCTTAAGGGGGACGGGAGGGTGGAATGAGCAGTTCTTC
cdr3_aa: CASSLRGTGGWNEQFF